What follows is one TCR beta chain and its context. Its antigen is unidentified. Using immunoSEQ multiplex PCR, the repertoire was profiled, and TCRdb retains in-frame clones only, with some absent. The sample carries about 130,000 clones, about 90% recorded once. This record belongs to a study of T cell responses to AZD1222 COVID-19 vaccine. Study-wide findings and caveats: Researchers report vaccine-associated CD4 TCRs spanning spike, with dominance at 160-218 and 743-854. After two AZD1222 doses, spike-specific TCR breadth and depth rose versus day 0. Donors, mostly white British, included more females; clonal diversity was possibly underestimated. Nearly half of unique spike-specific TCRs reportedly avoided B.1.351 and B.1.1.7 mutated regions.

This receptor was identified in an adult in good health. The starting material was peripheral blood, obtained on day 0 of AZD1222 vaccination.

The CDR3 reads CASSYSISSGKSYNEQFF. The CDR3 DNA is TGTGCCAGCAGTTACTCTATCTCTAGCGGGAAGTCTTACAATGAGCAGTTCTTC. This chain connects TRBV6-2 or TRBV6-3 to TRBJ2-1, with 9 bases fitting TRBD2. This CDR3 comprises 18 residues. V was clipped by 0 bases and J by 4 bases; unmatched bases: 10. From germline, CDR1 is MNHEY and CDR2 SVGEGT.